This TCR beta chain stems from a study of cytomegalovirus exposure and HLA in healthy donors. This table comes from immunoSEQ multiplex PCR, and its TCRdb copy is limited to in-frame clones, with some not included. Here the sample spans 110,000 to 150,000 clones, approximately 94% being singletons. A single count supports this clone. Its antigen remains unknown. General study points: The study flagged approximately 180 TCR beta chains as cytomegalovirus-associated.

V lost 8 bases, J lost 4 bases, and 18 bases lay in between. Germline lookup yields CDR1 SNHLY and CDR2 FYNNEI. The CDR3 covers 15 residues. Sequenced: PBMCs. This TCR came from a man between 18 and 35 years old in good health and CMV-seropositive. The rearrangement joins TRBV2 to TRBJ2-1, with a weak D call TRBD2 (6 bases). DNA for the CDR3: TGTGCCAGCGACATCCGACTAGAGGAGTACAATGAGCAGTTCTTC. This sequence encodes CASDIRLEEYNEQFF.